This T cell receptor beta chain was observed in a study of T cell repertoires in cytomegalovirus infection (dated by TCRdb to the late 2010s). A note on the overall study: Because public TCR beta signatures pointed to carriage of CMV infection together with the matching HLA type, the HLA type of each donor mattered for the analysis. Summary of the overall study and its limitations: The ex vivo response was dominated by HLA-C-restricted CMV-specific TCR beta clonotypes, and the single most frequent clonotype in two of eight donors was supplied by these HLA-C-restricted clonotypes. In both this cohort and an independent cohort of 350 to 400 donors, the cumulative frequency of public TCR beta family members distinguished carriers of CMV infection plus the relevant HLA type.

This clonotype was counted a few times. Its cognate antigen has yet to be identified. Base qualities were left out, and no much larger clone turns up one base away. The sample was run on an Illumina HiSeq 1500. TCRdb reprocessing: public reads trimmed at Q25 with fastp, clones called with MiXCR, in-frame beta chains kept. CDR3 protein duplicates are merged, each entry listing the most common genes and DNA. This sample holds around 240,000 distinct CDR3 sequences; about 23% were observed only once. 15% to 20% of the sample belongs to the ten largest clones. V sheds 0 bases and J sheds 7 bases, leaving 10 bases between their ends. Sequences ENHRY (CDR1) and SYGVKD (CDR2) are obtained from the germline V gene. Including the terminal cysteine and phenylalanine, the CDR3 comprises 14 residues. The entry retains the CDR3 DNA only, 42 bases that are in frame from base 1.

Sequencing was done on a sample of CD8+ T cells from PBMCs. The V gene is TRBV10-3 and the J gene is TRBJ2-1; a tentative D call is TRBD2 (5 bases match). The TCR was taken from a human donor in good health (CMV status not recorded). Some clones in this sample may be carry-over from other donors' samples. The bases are TGTGCCATCAGTGAGTCGACTAAGGGAAATGAGCAGTTCTTC. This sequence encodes CAISESTKGNEQFF.